These T cell receptor beta chains were read from a single sample in a study of Ad26.COV2.S vaccination and SARS-CoV-2 variants. The data were produced by immunoSEQ multiplex PCR, yet TCRdb's version contains in-frame clones alone and is incomplete. The table lists some 350,000 clones, around 83% of them singletons. The specimen was peripheral blood, collected in a trial of Ad26.COV2.S vaccine versus placebo. These receptor sequences come from a person aged 18-60 years who received the Ad26.COV2.S COVID-19 vaccine or a placebo. Each CDR3 is given with its conserved first and last residue. Each record gives: clone size, J gene, D gene, V gene, CDR3 protein, CDR3 DNA. D genes are given only for firm matches. Clone sizes are given selectively: once, few, many, or a class where the clone is expanded.

once TRBJ2-7 - TRBV11-2 CASSLVDSPYEQYF TGTGCCAGCAGCTTAGTAGATTCCCCCTACGAGCAGTACTTC
- TRBJ1-6 - TRBV4-3 CASSQGTVGNSPLHF TGCGCCAGCAGCCAAGGGACAGTGGGGAATTCACCCCTCCACTTT
once TRBJ2-3 TRBD2 TRBV27 CASSLAGVGTDTQYF TGTGCCAGCAGCTTAGCGGGGGTTGGCACAGATACGCAGTATTTT
- TRBJ2-1 TRBD2 TRBV7-7 CASSGGLAGHNEQFF TGTGCTAGCAGCGGAGGACTAGCGGGTCACAATGAGCAGTTCTTC
once TRBJ2-7 TRBD1 TRBV7-2 CASSLPGQGPSYF TGTGCCAGCAGCTTGCCGGGACAGGGGCCAAGTTACTTC
- TRBJ2-5 - TRBV11-2 CASSQPETSYQETQYF TGTGCCAGCAGTCAACCAGAGACGTCCTATCAAGAGACCCAGTACTTC
- TRBJ1-6 TRBD1 TRBV27 CASSLSYRGDSPLHF TGTGCCAGCAGTTTATCGTACAGGGGCGATTCACCCCTCCACTTT
- TRBJ2-6 - TRBV5-4 CASSLERNGANVLTF TGTGCCAGCAGCCTTGAAAGGAACGGGGCCAACGTCCTGACTTTC
- TRBJ2-2 TRBD2 TRBV7-8 CASSPRTSGGPNTGELFF TGTGCCAGCAGTCCCCGGACTAGCGGGGGGCCGAACACCGGGGAGCTGTTTTTT
- TRBJ1-6 - TRBV28 CASSYRVPNSPLHF TGTGCCAGCAGTTACCGGGTTCCTAATTCACCCCTCCACTTT
- TRBJ2-7 TRBD1 TRBV27 CASSFSGPGGSYEQYF TGTGCCAGCAGTTTCTCGGGGCCAGGGGGCTCCTACGAGCAGTACTTC
once TRBJ2-2 - TRBV18 CASSPRRADAGELFF TGTGCCAGCTCACCACGGAGGGCCGACGCCGGGGAGCTGTTTTTT
- TRBJ2-2 - TRBV7-6 CASSPRGGSGELFF TGTGCCAGCAGCCCCAGAGGGGGGTCCGGGGAGCTGTTTTTT
- TRBJ1-2 - TRBV28 CASSNPSGYTF TGTGCCAGCAGTAACCCCAGCGGCTACACCTTC
few TRBJ2-2 TRBD1 TRBV11-2 CASSVLGQTGELFF TGTGCCAGCAGCGTCTTGGGACAGACCGGGGAGCTGTTTTTT
- TRBJ2-1 - TRBV4-1 CASSGGSYNEQFF TGCGCCAGCAGCGGGGGGTCCTACAATGAGCAGTTCTTC
- TRBJ2-2 TRBD2 TRBV5-4 CASIPSGGLPGELFF TGTGCCAGCATACCCTCGGGAGGCCTGCCCGGGGAGCTGTTTTTT
once TRBJ1-2 TRBD1 TRBV19 CATRQGRGYTF TGTGCCACCAGACAGGGCCGTGGCTACACCTTC
many TRBJ2-1 TRBD2 TRBV6-5 CASTWTRADEQFF TGTGCCAGCACCTGGACTAGAGCGGATGAGCAGTTCTTC
once TRBJ2-7 - TRBV30 CAWSPGSYEQYF TGTGCCTGGAGTCCGGGGTCCTACGAGCAGTACTTC
- TRBJ1-1 - TRBV28 CASSASQNTEAFF TGTGCCAGCTCCGCCTCGCAGAACACTGAAGCTTTCTTT
- TRBJ2-5 TRBD2 TRBV5-4 CASSLDGRGGQETQYF TGTGCCAGCAGCTTGGATGGGCGGGGGGGGCAAGAGACCCAGTACTTC
- TRBJ1-5 - TRBV19 CASSIRAFNQPQHF TGTGCCAGTAGTATACGGGCCTTCAATCAGCCCCAGCATTTT
- TRBJ2-7 TRBD1 TRBV6-6 CASTEQGNSYEQYF TGTGCCAGCACTGAACAGGGGAACTCCTACGAGCAGTACTTC
- TRBJ2-5 - TRBV27 CASKAGLSQETQYF TGTGCCAGCAAGGCAGGCCTGAGTCAAGAGACCCAGTACTTC
- TRBJ1-2 TRBD1 TRBV2 CASTPRTGGAGYTF TGTGCCAGCACCCCCAGGACAGGGGGCGCGGGCTACACCTTC
- TRBJ2-2 - TRBV4-1 CASSQALTGELFF TGCGCCAGCAGCCAGGCCCTCACCGGGGAGCTGTTTTTT
- TRBJ2-7 TRBD2 TRBV11-2 CASSLDLAGAYEQYF TGTGCCAGCAGCTTAGACCTGGCGGGAGCCTACGAGCAGTACTTC
- TRBJ2-1 TRBD2 TRBV3-1/TRBV3-2 CASSRSSGAYNEQFF TGTGCCAGCAGCCGATCTAGCGGGGCATACAATGAGCAGTTCTTC
few TRBJ1-1 - TRBV10-3 CAISESAGANTEAFF TGTGCCATCAGTGAGTCCGCAGGGGCGAACACTGAAGCTTTCTTT
- TRBJ2-3 - TRBV4-3 CASSQEVFAVGSTQRTDTQYF TGCGCCAGCAGCCAAGAGGTTTTCGCGGTAGGCTCAACCCAGAGAACAGATACGCAGTATTTT
- TRBJ2-1 TRBD2 TRBV28 CAGLAGDLNEQFF TGTGCCGGCCTAGCGGGGGACCTCAATGAGCAGTTCTTC
- TRBJ2-1 TRBD2 TRBV19 CASSIRSSGGYNEQFF TGTGCCAGTAGTATACGATCTAGCGGGGGGTACAATGAGCAGTTCTTC
- TRBJ2-7 - TRBV6-5 CASSYSFRYEQYF TGTGCCAGCAGTTACTCATTCAGATACGAGCAGTACTTC
- TRBJ2-7 - TRBV5-4 CASRPTQGDYEQYF TGTGCCAGCAGACCTACCCAAGGCGACTACGAGCAGTACTTC
once TRBJ2-7 TRBD2 TRBV6-6 CASSARLAREQYF TGTGCCAGCAGTGCGCGACTAGCGCGGGAGCAGTACTTC
- TRBJ2-1 TRBD2 TRBV7-9 CASSLVASGRGNEQFF TGTGCCAGCAGCTTAGTTGCTAGCGGGAGGGGTAATGAGCAGTTCTTC
- TRBJ1-1 - TRBV30 CAWSAGPDRNTEAFF TGTGCCTGGAGCGCCGGCCCTGACAGGAACACTGAAGCTTTCTTT
once TRBJ1-6 - TRBV2 CASSVIFGTYNSPLHF TGTGCCAGCTCTGTAATATTTGGGACCTATAATTCACCCCTCCACTTT
- TRBJ1-1 TRBD1 TRBV23-1 CASSHPTDRGDTEAFF TGCGCCAGCAGTCACCCGACGGACAGGGGGGACACTGAAGCTTTCTTT
- TRBJ2-4 TRBD1 TRBV4-1 CASSQDSEGARDIQYF TGCGCCAGCAGCCAAGATTCTGAGGGGGCAAGGGACATTCAGTACTTC
- TRBJ2-1 - TRBV6-5 CASSYSTREQFF TGTGCCAGCAGTTACTCCACTAGGGAGCAGTTCTTC
- TRBJ1-1 TRBD1 TRBV7-9 CASSYTGEATEAFF TGTGCCAGCAGCTACACAGGGGAGGCTACTGAAGCTTTCTTT
- TRBJ2-2 - TRBV6-5 CASRRDSMNTGELFF TGTGCCAGCAGGAGGGATTCAATGAACACCGGGGAGCTGTTTTTT
- TRBJ2-7 TRBD1 TRBV4-3 CASSQPQGQLYEQYF TGCGCCAGCAGCCAACCGCAGGGACAGCTCTACGAGCAGTACTTC
- TRBJ2-7 TRBD2 TRBV29-1 CSVRGGYEQYF TGCAGCGTTCGCGGGGGTTACGAGCAGTACTTC
- TRBJ2-7 TRBD1 TRBV30 CAWGRTGSYEQYF TGTGCCTGGGGACGGACAGGATCCTACGAGCAGTACTTC
- TRBJ2-3 TRBD2 TRBV19 CASSIRRASGRAGGDTQYF TGTGCCAGTAGTATACGGAGGGCTAGCGGGAGGGCCGGAGGAGATACGCAGTATTTT
- TRBJ2-5 - TRBV5-8 CASSPGGQTQETQYF TGTGCCAGCAGCCCAGGAGGGCAGACGCAAGAGACCCAGTACTTC
- TRBJ1-2 - TRBV9 CASSVEPGGYGYTF TGTGCCAGCAGCGTAGAGCCCGGGGGATATGGCTACACCTTC
- TRBJ1-1 - TRBV27 CASLPVGRGGTEAFF TGTGCCAGCCTCCCGGTGGGGAGGGGAGGCACTGAAGCTTTCTTT
- TRBJ2-3 - TRBV3-1/TRBV3-2 CASSLQAGGPDTQYF TGTGCCAGCAGCCTTCAGGCAGGTGGCCCAGATACGCAGTATTTT